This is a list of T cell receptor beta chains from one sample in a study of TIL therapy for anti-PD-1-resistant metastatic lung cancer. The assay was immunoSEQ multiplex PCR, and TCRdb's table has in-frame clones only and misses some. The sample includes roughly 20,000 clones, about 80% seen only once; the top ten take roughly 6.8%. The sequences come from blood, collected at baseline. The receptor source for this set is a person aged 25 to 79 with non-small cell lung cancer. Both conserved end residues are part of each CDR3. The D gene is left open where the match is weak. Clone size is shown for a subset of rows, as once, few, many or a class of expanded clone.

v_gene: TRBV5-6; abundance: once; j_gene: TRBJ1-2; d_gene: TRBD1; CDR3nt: TGTGCCAGCAGACCTACCGGGACAGGGACCTATGGCTACACCTTC; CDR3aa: CASRPTGTGTYGYTF
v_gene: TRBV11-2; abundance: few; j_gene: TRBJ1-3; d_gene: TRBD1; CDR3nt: TGTGCCAGCAGCTTACCGGGACAGGGGTTTGGAAACACCATATATTTT; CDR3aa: CASSLPGQGFGNTIYF
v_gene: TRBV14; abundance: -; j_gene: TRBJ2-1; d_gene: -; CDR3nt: TGTGCCAGCAGCCATCAACAGCTAGTACCCTACAATGAGCAGTTCTTC; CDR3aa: CASSHQQLVPYNEQFF
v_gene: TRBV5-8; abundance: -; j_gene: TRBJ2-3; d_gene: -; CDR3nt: TGTGCCAGCAGCTTGGGGGGGTGGAGCACAGATACGCAGTATTTT; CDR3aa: CASSLGGWSTDTQYF
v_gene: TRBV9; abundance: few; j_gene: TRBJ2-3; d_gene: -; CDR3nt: TGTGCCAGCAGTGCTTACAGGGGGGGAGATACGCAGTATTTT; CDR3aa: CASSAYRGGDTQYF
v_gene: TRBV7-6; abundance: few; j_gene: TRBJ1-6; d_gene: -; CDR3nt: TGTGCCAGCAGCTTAGCCCCGAGCTCCTATAATTCACCCCTCCACTTT; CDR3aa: CASSLAPSSYNSPLHF
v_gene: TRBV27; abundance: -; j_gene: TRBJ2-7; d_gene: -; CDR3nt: TGTGCCAGCGATGCAGGGGACTACGAGCAGTACTTC; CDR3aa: CASDAGDYEQYF
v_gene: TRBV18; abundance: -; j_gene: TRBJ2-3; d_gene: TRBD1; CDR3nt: TGTGCCAGCTCACCGCAGGGGGCGAGCTTCACAGATACGCAGTATTTT; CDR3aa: CASSPQGASFTDTQYF
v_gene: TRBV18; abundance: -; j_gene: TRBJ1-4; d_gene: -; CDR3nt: TGTGCCAGCTCACCCCCCGGACGGCGTACTAATGAAAAACTGTTTTTT; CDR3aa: CASSPPGRRTNEKLFF
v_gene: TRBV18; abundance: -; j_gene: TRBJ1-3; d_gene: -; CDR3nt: TGTGCCAGCTCACCAGTGGGGGCTGGAAACACCATATATTTT; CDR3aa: CASSPVGAGNTIYF